The 25 T cell receptor beta chains below all came from one sample that was sequenced in a study of cytomegalovirus exposure and HLA in healthy donors. Vbeta (60) and Jbeta (13) primers were used in the PCR. Here immunoSEQ multiplex PCR was the method, and the copy in TCRdb shows in-frame clones only, minus some. This sample carries about 160,000 clones, approximately 80% of them seen once, and the ten largest clones take about 10%. Source material: PBMCs. Every receptor here comes from a man aged 50 to 59 in good health and CMV-seropositive.

This clone was observed a few times. The chain combines TRBV6-1 with TRBJ1-6, with D uncertain. CDR3 length: 13 residues. CDR1 MNHNS and CDR2 SASEGT come from the germline V gene. V shed 5 bases and J shed 4 bases, with 6 bases lying between them. The CDR3 reads CASSMTYNSPLHF. Written as DNA, the CDR3 is TGTGCCAGCAGTATGACTTATAATTCACCCCTCCACTTT.

About this clone: At the DNA level, this CDR3 is encoded by other sequences in the same sample as well. The chain recombines TRBV5-1 with TRBJ1-1; 9 bases line up with TRBD1. This CDR3 contains 15 residues. The ends lost 4 bases at V and 2 bases at J; junction bases unmatched: 6. Per the germline V gene, CDR1 is SGHRS and CDR2 is YFSETQ. CDR3 in amino acids: CASSPGQGSNTEAFF. CDR3 nucleotides: TGCGCCAGCAGCCCGGGACAGGGATCAAACACTGAAGCTTTCTTT.

The V call is TRBV6-1, the J call TRBJ1-2; 12 bases are a match to TRBD1. Germline assignment: CDR1 MNHNS and CDR2 SASEGT. With V trimmed by 4 bases and J by 8 bases, 8 bases remained unmatched. The CDR3 runs 15 residues. CDR3 residues: CASSVEGQGAPGYTF. CDR3 DNA: TGTGCCAGCAGTGTCGAGGGACAGGGGGCGCCCGGCTACACCTTC.

The rearrangement uses TRBV4-1 and TRBJ2-3; 12 bases line up with TRBD2. V gave up 0 bases and J gave up 0 bases; unmatched junction bases: 7. This CDR3 is built from 19 residues. CDR1 MGHRA and CDR2 YSYEKL come from the germline V gene. The CDR3, as DNA: TGCGCCAGCAGCCAAGAGACTAGCGGGAGTCGAATTAGCACAGATACGCAGTATTTT. Translated, it gives CASSQETSGSRISTDTQYF.

This sequence joins TRBV9 and TRBJ1-2; the D gene is possibly TRBD1 (6 bases). The CDR3 has 14 residues. V was clipped by 0 bases and J by 1 base, with 7 bases between them. The germline gives CDR1 SGDLS, CDR2 YYNGEE. The chain's CDR3 is CASSVGDNNYGYTF. The CDR3 DNA follows: TGTGCCAGCAGCGTAGGGGACAATAACTATGGCTACACCTTC.

The rearrangement links TRBV4-1 to TRBJ2-7; 7 bases line up with TRBD1. The CDR3 length is 16 residues. CDR1 MGHRA and CDR2 YSYEKL come from the germline V gene. Trimming removed 3 bases from V and 0 bases from J; junction bases left unmatched: 8. The CDR3, as DNA: TGCGCCAGCAGCCACCTCCGGGACAGCATCTCCTACGAGCAGTACTTC. Translated, it gives CASSHLRDSISYEQYF.

The chain links TRBV6-6 to TRBJ1-1, with 10 bases identical to TRBD1. Germline CDR1 MNHNY, CDR2 SVGAGI (reference sequence). Trimming cost V 5 bases and J 7 bases; bases outside gene matches: 7. The CDR3 sequence is 14 residues long. The DNA for the CDR3 is TGTGCCAGCAGTCCGGGACAGGGGAATGGTGAAGCTTTCTTT. Translated, it gives CASSPGQGNGEAFF.

This chain joins TRBV18 and TRBJ2-2; 7 bases align to TRBD2. The CDR3 covers 16 residues. J lost 3 bases, V lost 1 base, and 5 bases had no gene match. Germline-derived CDR1 and CDR2 are KGHSH and LQKENI. The CDR3: CASSPRGGKDTGELFF. The DNA for the CDR3 is TGTGCCAGCTCACCACGGGGAGGGAAGGACACCGGGGAGCTGTTTTTT. Full variable domain (rest looked up from reference TRBV18 and TRBJ2-2): NAGVMQNPRHLVRRRGQEARLRCSPMKGHSHVYWYRQLPEEGLKFMVYLQKENIIDESGMPKERFSAEFPKEGPSILRIQQVVRGDSAAYFCASSPRGGKDTGELFFGEGSRLTVL.

The chain has TRBV30 and TRBJ1-2; tentatively, D is TRBD1 (5 bases). The germline V gene has CDR1 GTSNPN and CDR2 SVGIG (reference sequence). The CDR3 runs 13 residues. Trimming removed 5 bases at V and 7 bases at J, with 17 bases between. This CDR3 reads CAWGQMGLGGYTF. CDR3 bases: TGTGCCTGGGGGCAGATGGGGCTTGGTGGCTACACCTTC.

The J gene is TRBJ1-1, the V gene TRBV5-1, with TRBD1 matching over 9 bases. The germline V gene has CDR1 SGHRS and CDR2 YFSETQ. V dropped 4 bases and J dropped 5; count of bases not matched to a gene: 12. The CDR3 covers 16 residues. The CDR3 reads CASSAHIQGARTEAFF. CDR3 in DNA: TGCGCCAGCAGCGCACACATACAGGGGGCCCGAACTGAAGCTTTCTTT.

This chain uses TRBV28 with TRBJ2-7; D may be TRBD1 (5 bases). Germline values: CDR1 MDHEN, CDR2 SYDVKM. This CDR3 contains 17 residues. With 4 bases removed from V and 0 bases from J, the gap between germline ends came to 19 bases. The CDR3 here is CASSSPSATARSYEQYF. CDR3 DNA sequence: TGTGCCAGCAGTTCCCCAAGCGCGACAGCGCGCTCCTACGAGCAGTACTTC.

This chain uses TRBV5-6 with TRBJ1-2; TRBD1 matches at 12 bases. The CDR3 spans 18 residues. Unmatched junction bases numbered 15, after V lost 4 bases and J lost 5 bases. Per the germline V gene, CDR1 is SGHDT and CDR2 is YYEEEE. The CDR3 DNA is TGTGCCAGCAGCCGAATCCTTACCGGGACAGGGGGCCGATATGGCTACACCTTC. Translation gives CASSRILTGTGGRYGYTF.

The chain couples TRBV10-3 to TRBJ1-2; 7 bases are a match to TRBD1. V lost 4 bases to trimming and J lost 5 bases; unmatched junction nucleotides: 7. CDR3 size: 14 residues. Germline V lookup: CDR1 ENHRY, CDR2 SYGVKD. CDR3 nucleotides: TGTGCCATCAGTGTCACCGGGACAGCATATGGCTACACCTTC. Residues: CAISVTGTAYGYTF.

CDR3 bases: TGTGCCTGGAGTATTCAGGAAGAGACCCAGTACTTC. It codes for CAWSIQEETQYF. The chain joins TRBV30 to TRBJ2-5, with D unresolved. Germline V gene lookup returns CDR1 GTSNPN and CDR2 SVGIG (reference sequence). V lost 2 bases and J lost 3, with 7 bases in between. The CDR3 contains 12 residues.

This chain links TRBV7-2 with TRBJ2-7; 12 bases agree with TRBD1. V shed 3 bases and J 6 bases; nucleotides not matched to a gene: 3. The CDR3 runs to 14 residues. The germline gives CDR1 SGHTA, CDR2 FQGNSA. CDR3 coding DNA: TGTGCCAGCAGCTTTAGGGACAGGGGGCTCGAGCAGTACTTC. Its translation is CASSFRDRGLEQYF.

The chain links TRBV19 to TRBJ2-3, with 8 bases that match TRBD2. The CDR3 runs to 18 residues. Germline lookup yields CDR1 LNHDA and CDR2 SQIVND (reference sequence). V shed 7 bases, J shed 0 bases, and the junction held 15 bases outside the gene matches. The DNA of the CDR3 is TGTGCCAGTAAGCCTAGCGGGTTAATATGGTTAAGCACAGATACGCAGTATTTT. Translated, it gives CASKPSGLIWLSTDTQYF.

A remark on this clone: The junction departs from germline at one end; a sequencing error may be responsible. The J gene is TRBJ2-7, the V gene TRBV7-6, with 10 positions matching TRBD1. Looked up from germline, CDR1 is SGHVS and CDR2 is FNYEAQ. The CDR3 totals 15 residues. The CDR3: CASSGRDRGSSEQYF. In DNA, the CDR3 is TGTGCCAGCAGCGGCCGGGACAGGGGTTCCTCCGAGCAGTACTTC.

This clone was detected a few times. This rearrangement joins TRBV11-2 to TRBJ2-6; TRBD2 agrees at 9 bases. In germline, CDR1 is SGHAT, CDR2 FQNNGV. Germline trimming cut 3 bases from V and 2 bases from J; bases unmatched to any gene: 11. The CDR3 is 19 residues long. The CDR3 sequence is CASSFKFRGGRAGANVLTF. Here the CDR3 DNA reads TGTGCCAGCAGCTTTAAGTTTCGTGGCGGGAGGGCTGGGGCCAACGTCCTGACTTTC.

This clone was recorded a few times. The CDR3 coding sequence is TGTGCCAGCACCGGAGGGACCTACGAGCAGTACTTC. It yields the protein CASTGGTYEQYF. V is TRBV6-5 and J is TRBJ2-7; D perhaps matches TRBD2 (6 bases). Looked up from germline, CDR1 is MNHEY and CDR2 is SVGAGI. The CDR3 is made up of 12 amino acids. The germline V and J ends were trimmed by 7 bases and 2 bases, with 9 bases remaining between them.

This clone has a single count. V gene TRBV6-1 combines with J gene TRBJ1-2, with D perhaps matching TRBD1 (5 bases). The CDR3 covers 14 residues. Germline assignment: CDR1 MNHNS and CDR2 SASEGT. V was shortened by 7 bases and J by 7 bases, with 19 bases between the two germline ends. CDR3 region: CASTQGRNSGGYTF. In DNA, the CDR3 is TGTGCCAGCACCCAGGGTAGAAATTCGGGTGGCTACACCTTC.

This chain uses TRBV18 with TRBJ1-1; possible D gene TRBD1, 5 bases. Germline V gives CDR1 KGHSH, CDR2 LQKENI. This CDR3 is built from 13 residues. Trimming cost V 4 bases and J 7 bases, with 13 bases left between them. The CDR3 bases are TGTGCCAGCTCACAAAGGGACTTGGATGAAGCTTTCTTT. This codes for CASSQRDLDEAFF.

The CDR3 region has the DNA TGTGCCAGCAGTCCCCCTACTAGCGGGGGGCTCCCGGGCACCGGGGAGCTGTTTTTT. It specifies CASSPPTSGGLPGTGELFF. The gene calls are TRBV27 and TRBJ2-2; TRBD2 aligns across 12 bases. The CDR3 runs to 19 residues. With V trimmed by 5 bases and J by 4 bases, 14 bases remained unmatched. Germline values: CDR1 MNHEY, CDR2 SMNVEV (reference sequence).

With regard to this clone: A junction end diverges from the germline sequence, so it may reflect a read error. J is TRBJ2-7 and V is TRBV7-3; TRBD1 aligns across 7 bases. Germline-derived CDR1 and CDR2 are SGHTA and FQGTGA. The CDR3 consists of 14 residues. CDR3 coding DNA: TGTACCAGCAGGCCGGGACAGAGCTCCTACGAGCAGTACTTC. It yields the protein CTSRPGQSSYEQYF.

The chain recombines TRBV7-4 with TRBJ2-3, with a weak D call TRBD2 (7 bases). The CDR3 sequence is 18 residues long. CDR1 and CDR2 (germline): SGHVT, SQSDAQ. Between the trimmed V and J ends, which lost 5 bases and 0 bases, there was a span of 21 bases. DNA of the CDR3: TGTGCCAGCAGCCTGTCATGGGCGGGGGCCGTTAGCACAGATACGCAGTATTTT. Residues: CASSLSWAGAVSTDTQYF.

V gene TRBV28 combines with J gene TRBJ1-2, with 9 nucleotides matching TRBD1. The V gene end was trimmed by 6 bases and the J gene end by 7 bases; junction bases not matched to a gene: 9. This CDR3 has 14 amino acids. Germline V lookup: CDR1 MDHEN, CDR2 SYDVKM. The CDR3 sequence: CASRTGQGTAGYTF. Written as DNA, the CDR3 is TGTGCCAGCAGGACTGGACAGGGGACGGCTGGCTACACCTTC.